The clone carrying this TCR beta chain was seen a handful of times. What it recognizes is unknown. The source of the sample is a study of vaccination effects on CD4 cells after COVID-19. Study details: Prior to sequencing, the ViraFEST assay stimulated PBMC with viral peptide pools, which expanded the antigen-specific CD4+ T cells.

CDR1 is SGHNT and CDR2 is YYREEE in the germline V gene (reference sequence). The V and J ends lost 3 bases and 2 bases, in that order; junction bases with no gene match: 6. The CDR3 is 15 amino acids. Clones were read by immunoSEQ multiplex PCR, and TCRdb kept only the in-frame ones, dropping some. The sample consists of tens of thousands of clones, 65% to 75% of them appearing once. Cells that had been cultured for 10 days were the source of isolated CD4+ T cells. It was between March and December 2020 that the person had a SARS-CoV-2 infection confirmed by PCR. Two doses of BNT162b2 or mRNA-1273 vaccine were administered to participants.

This sequence joins TRBV5-4 and TRBJ2-7; 9 bases are shared with TRBD1. The sequences come from CD4+ T cells from PBMCs cultured without peptide, collected after COVID-19 vaccination. The clonotype was recovered from a human donor who had a prior SARS-CoV-2 infection. CDR3 sequence reads: CASSSTGTGTYEQYF. CDR3 DNA: TGTGCCAGCAGCTCAACCGGGACAGGGACCTACGAGCAGTACTTC.